Sequencing of this T cell receptor (beta chain) was carried out in a study of cytomegalovirus exposure and HLA in healthy donors. Across the study: HLA-typed donors were the source of 86 million or so unique TCRs held in an early data release. Caucasian-associated ancestry cluster membership applied to around 80% of a few hundred genotyped donors.

PCR amplification relied on 60 Vbeta primers (plus 13 Jbeta primers). As processed by the authors: In a later analysis, of about 80 million unique beta chains, roughly 10 million appeared in at least two donors. The repertoire was sequenced with immunoSEQ multiplex PCR; TCRdb's copy has only in-frame clones and lacks some. V and J calls and clone size follow that table, whereas D and trimming were derived from the DNA. Seen here are 200,000 to 250,000 clones, roughly 84% observed once, and the top ten hold roughly 0.7%. CDR1 is SGHRS, CDR2 YFSETQ, per germline. Trimming left V 1 base short and J 10 bases short, with 14 bases between. This CDR3 spans 14 amino acids. As for this clone: Other DNA sequences of this sample code for an identical CDR3.

The sequence came from a boy under 10 years old in good health and CMV-seronegative. The sequencing input was PBMCs. The chain links TRBV5-1 to TRBJ1-4, with D possibly matching TRBD1 (5 bases). This chain's CDR3 is CASSLIAGGGKLFF. In nucleotides, the CDR3 is TGCGCCAGCAGCTTGATAGCCGGGGGTGGAAAACTGTTTTTT.